This TCR beta chain originates from a study of molecular identifiers for immune sequencing clone quantification. Overall study context: Replicate experiments took RNA from around 20,000 or 100,000 naive CD8 cells, divided it five ways and sequenced four.

Sorted inputs of roughly 20,000 to 1,000,000 cells, with 10%, 30% or 50% RNA, yielded naive CD8 libraries. As CD8+CD4-CCR7+CD45RA+ cells, naive CD8 T cells were sorted. Methods described previously were used for bulk TCR libraries, and listed TCR primers were applied. One entry per CDR3 protein, called by TCRdb with MiXCR from the PCR reads. This sample has 88,000 or so distinct CDR3 sequences; around a fifth occur once, and the top ten carry around 1%. V lost 4 bases and J lost 4, with 10 bases in between. Looked up from germline, CDR1 is SGHAT and CDR2 is FQNNGV. The CDR3 length is 13 residues. The TCR comes from a human donor in good health. Some libraries in this study had Jurkat cell RNA spiked in. The rearrangement links TRBV11-2 to TRBJ1-1; a possible D gene is TRBD1 (5 bases). The sequenced sample consisted of naive CD8+ T cells from blood, with Jurkat cell RNA spiked in. Specified subset: FACS-sorted CD8+CD4-CCR7+CD45RA+ naive T cells. The DNA of the CDR3 is TGTGCCAGCAGCTACGACGGGGGCACTGAAGCTTTCTTT. Amino acids: CASSYDGGTEAFF.